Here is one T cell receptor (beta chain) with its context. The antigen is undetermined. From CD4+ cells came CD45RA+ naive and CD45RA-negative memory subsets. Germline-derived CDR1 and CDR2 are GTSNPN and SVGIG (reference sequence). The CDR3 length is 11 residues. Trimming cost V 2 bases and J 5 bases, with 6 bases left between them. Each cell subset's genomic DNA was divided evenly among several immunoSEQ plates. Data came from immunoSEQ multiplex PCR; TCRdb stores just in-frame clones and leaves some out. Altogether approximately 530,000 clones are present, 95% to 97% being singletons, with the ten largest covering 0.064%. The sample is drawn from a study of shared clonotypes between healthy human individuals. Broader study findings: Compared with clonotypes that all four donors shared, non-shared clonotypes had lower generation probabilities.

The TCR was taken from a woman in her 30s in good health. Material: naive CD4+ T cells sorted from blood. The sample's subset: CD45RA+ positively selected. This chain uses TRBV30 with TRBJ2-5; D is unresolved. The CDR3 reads CAWSREETQYF. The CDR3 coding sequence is TGTGCCTGGAGTAGAGAGGAGACCCAGTACTTC.